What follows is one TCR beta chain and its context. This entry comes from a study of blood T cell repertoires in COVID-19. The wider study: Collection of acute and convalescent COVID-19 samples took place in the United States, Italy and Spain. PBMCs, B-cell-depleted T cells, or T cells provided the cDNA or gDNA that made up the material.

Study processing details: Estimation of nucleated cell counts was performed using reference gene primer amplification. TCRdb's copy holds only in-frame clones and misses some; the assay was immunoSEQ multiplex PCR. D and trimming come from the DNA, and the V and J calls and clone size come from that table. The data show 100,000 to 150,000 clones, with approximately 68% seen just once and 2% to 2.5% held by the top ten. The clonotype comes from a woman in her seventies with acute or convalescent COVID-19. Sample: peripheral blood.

CDR3 in DNA: TGCGCCAGCAGCCAAGAGAGGCTTTCGGGGACAGAGGAGGACACCATATATTTT. Amino acid sequence: CASSQERLSGTEEDTIYF. This sequence joins TRBV4-3 and TRBJ1-3; 7 bases map to TRBD1. Germline V lookup: CDR1 LGHNA, CDR2 YSLEER. Trimming removed 0 bases from V and 8 bases from J; junction bases left unmatched: 16. CDR3 length: 18 residues.